These 32 T cell receptor beta chains were all obtained from the same sample, sequenced in a study of blood T cell repertoires in COVID-19. Only in-frame clones appear in the TCRdb table, and some are missing; sequencing was by immunoSEQ multiplex PCR. The table lists 130,000 to 150,000 clones, roughly 90% of them singletons. Material: peripheral blood. The receptors stem from a man in his 70s with acute or convalescent COVID-19.

This clone occurred a few times. This chain joins TRBV2 and TRBJ2-7; TRBD2 matches at 9 bases. The J segment lost 3 bases and the V segment lost 5 bases, leaving 5 bases of the junction unmatched. The CDR3 covers 14 residues. Germline V gene data show CDR1 as SNHLY and CDR2 as FYNNEI. CDR3 in DNA: TGTGCCAGCAGTTCTGAGACTAGCGGCTACGAGCAGTACTTC. Translated, it gives CASSSETSGYEQYF.

This sequence joins TRBV7-8 and TRBJ1-3; 8 bases are shared with TRBD1. Germline loops: CDR1 SGHVS, CDR2 FQNEAQ. The length of the CDR3 is 17 residues. Unmatched junction bases numbered 7, after V lost 1 base and J lost 2 bases. CDR3 amino acids: CASSLGTGTWAGNTIYF. CDR3 nucleotide sequence: TGTGCCAGCAGCTTAGGGACAGGGACTTGGGCTGGAAACACCATATATTTT.

The genes are TRBV6-5 and TRBJ2-2, with D perhaps TRBD2 (6 bases). CDR3 length: 15 amino acids. Germline V gene sequence: CDR1 MNHEY, CDR2 SVGAGI. Trimming took 5 bases from V and 2 from J, leaving 12 bases between them. CDR3 DNA: TGTGCCAGCAGTACTCGGGACTTCAACACCGGGGAGCTGTTTTTT. Encoded protein: CASSTRDFNTGELFF.

This clone was detected only a few times. This chain uses TRBV4-2 with TRBJ2-3; 10 nucleotides agree with TRBD2. The V segment lost 0 bases and the J segment 0 bases; nucleotides outside the gene matches: 12. There are 20 residues in the CDR3. Germline loops: CDR1 LGHNA, CDR2 YNFKEQ. The CDR3 nucleotides read TGTGCCAGCAGCCAAGACCCAGCGGGGGGGCCTATAGGTAGCACAGATACGCAGTATTTT. Its translation is CASSQDPAGGPIGSTDTQYF.

CDR3 bases: TGTGCCAGCAGCTCAAGACTGACTGGACTCAATGAGCAGTTCTTC. As protein: CASSSRLTGLNEQFF. The chain links TRBV5-5 to TRBJ2-1, with D possibly TRBD2 on 5 matching bases. Between the trimmed V and J ends, which lost 3 bases and 6 bases, there was a span of 16 bases. Germline V gene lookup returns CDR1 SGHKS and CDR2 YYEKEE (reference sequence). The CDR3 contains 15 residues.

The chain couples TRBV19 to TRBJ2-6; D may be TRBD2 (5 bases). The length of the CDR3 is 15 residues. Germline values: CDR1 LNHDA, CDR2 SQIVND (reference sequence). The V end was cut by 1 base, the J end by 2 bases, with 6 bases between. CDR3 region: CASSIAGTGANVLTF. CDR3 sequence (DNA): TGTGCCAGTAGTATAGCGGGGACTGGGGCCAACGTCCTGACTTTC.

The chain has TRBV6-5 and TRBJ1-1, with a possible D match to TRBD1 (5 bases). V was shortened by 6 bases and J by 4 bases, with 12 bases between the two germline ends. Germline V gene sequence: CDR1 MNHEY, CDR2 SVGAGI. This CDR3 contains 13 residues. CDR3 DNA: TGTGCCAGCAGAAGGGCCGGGGGCACTGAAGCTTTCTTT. This sequence encodes CASRRAGGTEAFF.

This clone was seen once. DNA for the CDR3: TGTGCCAGCAGCTTAGGGGACAGGGAGCAAGAGACCCAGTACTTC. As protein: CASSLGDREQETQYF. The chain couples TRBV11-3 to TRBJ2-5; TRBD1 aligns across 9 bases. Germline V gene sequence: CDR1 SGHNT, CDR2 YENEEA. V dropped 1 base and J dropped 2; count of bases not matched to a gene: 2. CDR3 length: 15 residues.

The chain combines TRBV28 with TRBJ1-2; the D gene is possibly TRBD1 (6 bases). Germline lookup yields CDR1 MDHEN and CDR2 SYDVKM. The CDR3 length is 17 residues. V was cut by 4 bases and J by 7 bases, with 25 bases left in between. CDR3 in amino acids: CASSSPGGAGEDSGYTF. The CDR3 nucleotides read TGTGCCAGCAGTTCCCCCGGGGGGGCAGGGGAAGATAGTGGCTACACCTTC.

This clone is a singleton in its sample. The gene calls are TRBV28 and TRBJ1-5; 9 nucleotides align to TRBD1. The CDR3 loop spans 15 amino acids. The germline V gene has CDR1 MDHEN and CDR2 SYDVKM. V gave up 5 bases and J gave up 9 bases; unmatched junction bases: 11. The CDR3 protein is CASSENRGPPGPQHF. The CDR3 bases are TGTGCCAGCAGTGAAAACAGGGGGCCTCCTGGGCCCCAGCATTTT.

The chain employs TRBV7-2 and TRBJ1-4; 8 bases map to TRBD1. The CDR3 spans 15 residues. Trimming at V came to 2 bases and at J to 5 bases, leaving 4 bases not matched to a gene. The germline V gene has CDR1 SGHTA and CDR2 FQGNSA. The CDR3 bases are TGTGCCAGCAGCTTACAGTCAGGGGGCAATGAAAAACTGTTTTTT. It codes for CASSLQSGGNEKLFF.

The chain combines TRBV11-2 with TRBJ2-7; perhaps TRBD1 as D (5 bases). CDR3 size: 12 residues. V lost 4 bases and J lost 3, with 7 bases in between. Germline V gene sequence: CDR1 SGHAT, CDR2 FQNNGV. CDR3: CASSWQGYEQYF. DNA for the CDR3: TGTGCCAGCAGCTGGCAGGGCTACGAGCAGTACTTC.

The chain has TRBV19 and TRBJ1-6; maybe TRBD1 (6 bases). V dropped 6 bases and J dropped 0 bases, with 12 bases sitting between them. The CDR3 length is 16 residues. Germline V CDR1 and CDR2: LNHDA, SQIVND (reference sequence). CDR3 amino acids: CASRPRGSSYNSPLHF. In nucleotides, the CDR3 is TGTGCCAGTAGGCCCAGGGGTTCCTCCTATAATTCACCCCTCCACTTT.

The rearrangement links TRBV6-4 to TRBJ1-1; 7 bases line up with TRBD1. This CDR3 region has 14 residues. Trimming at V came to 5 bases and at J to 5 bases, leaving 8 bases not matched to a gene. Per germline, CDR1 MRHNA and CDR2 SNTAGT. CDR3 in amino acids: CASSPTGVGTEAFF. CDR3 in DNA: TGTGCCAGCAGTCCAACAGGGGTAGGAACTGAAGCTTTCTTT.

The chain's CDR3 is CASSYSGGYSNQPQHF. CDR3 nucleotides: TGTGCCAGCAGTTACTCGGGGGGATATAGCAATCAGCCCCAGCATTTT. The chain uses TRBV6-2 or TRBV6-3 and TRBJ1-5; D perhaps matches TRBD1 (5 bases). V dropped 0 bases and J dropped 0 bases, with 9 bases sitting between them. Germline CDR1 and CDR2: MNHEY and SVGEGT. This CDR3 is built from 16 residues.

V and J are TRBV7-2 and TRBJ2-7; weak D call: TRBD1 (6 bases). Per germline, CDR1 SGHTA and CDR2 FQGNSA. V was pared by 5 bases and J by 2 bases, with 16 bases between. There are 15 residues in the CDR3. CDR3 DNA sequence: TGTGCCAGCAGCGAACAACGGGACAAGACCTACGAGCAGTACTTC. It translates to CASSEQRDKTYEQYF.

The chain employs TRBV18 and TRBJ2-5; weak D call: TRBD2 (6 bases). Germline CDR1 is KGHSH and CDR2 is LQKENI. The germline V and J ends were trimmed by 4 bases and 5 bases, with 11 bases remaining between them. This CDR3 has 13 amino acids. The CDR3 sequence is CASSLIREETQYF. The CDR3 region has the DNA TGTGCCAGCTCACTTATTCGGGAGGAGACCCAGTACTTC. Full variable domain (rest looked up from reference TRBV18 and TRBJ2-5): NAGVMQNPRHLVRRRGQEARLRCSPMKGHSHVYWYRQLPEEGLKFMVYLQKENIIDESGMPKERFSAEFPKEGPSILRIQQVVRGDSAAYFCASSLIREETQYFGPGTRLLVL.

The rearrangement uses TRBV11-2 and TRBJ2-3, with TRBD2 identical over 7 bases. This CDR3 spans 16 amino acids. V was clipped by 5 bases and J by 2 bases; unmatched bases: 10. The germline CDR1 and CDR2 sequences are SGHAT and FQNNGV. The CDR3 spells CASSRSGRDFTDTQYF. The DNA for the CDR3 is TGTGCCAGCAGCCGCTCTGGGAGGGACTTCACAGATACGCAGTATTTT.

This clone was observed once. V gene TRBV7-3 combines with J gene TRBJ2-1; 9 nucleotides align to TRBD2. The CDR3 covers 15 residues. The trim removed 4 bases at V and 5 bases at J, leaving 6 bases unmatched. The germline CDR1 and CDR2 sequences are SGHTA and FQGTGA. The CDR3 DNA follows: TGTGCCAGCAGCTCGCGACTAGCGGCCCACAATGAGCAGTTCTTC. This translates into CASSSRLAAHNEQFF. Full variable domain (remainder filled in from reference TRBV7-3 and TRBJ2-1): GAGVSQTPSNKVTEKGKYVELRCDPISGHTALYWYRQSLGQGPEFLIYFQGTGAADDSGLPNDRFFAVRPEGSVSTLKIQRTERGDSAVYLCASSSRLAAHNEQFFGPGTRLTVL.

The chain carries TRBV19 and TRBJ2-6; weak D call: TRBD2 (5 bases). Trimming took 8 bases from V and 0 from J, leaving 20 bases between them. The CDR3 has 18 residues. Germline loops: CDR1 LNHDA, CDR2 SQIVND (reference sequence). The CDR3 loop reads CASAKGPGSGSGANVLTF. CDR3 DNA: TGTGCCAGTGCCAAAGGACCGGGGTCTGGCTCTGGGGCCAACGTCCTGACTTTC.

This sequence joins TRBV19 and TRBJ1-1; no clear D gene. The V and J ends lost 5 bases and 0 bases respectively, with 7 bases between them. The CDR3 is 13 residues long. In germline, CDR1 is LNHDA, CDR2 SQIVND (reference sequence). CDR3 protein: CASSRGVNTEAFF. For the CDR3, the DNA is TGTGCCAGTAGTCGGGGAGTGAACACTGAAGCTTTCTTT.

The gene calls are TRBV2 and TRBJ2-7; D ambiguous. Trimming pared 5 bases from V and 6 bases from J, leaving 8 bases between. The germline CDR1 and CDR2 sequences are SNHLY and FYNNEI. This CDR3 spans 11 amino acids. The CDR3 sequence: CASSTVSEQYF. DNA of the CDR3: TGTGCCAGCAGTACAGTTTCCGAGCAGTACTTC. The full variable domain, in which reference TRBV2 and TRBJ2-7 provide the parts outside the CDR3, is EPEVTQTPSHQVTQMGQEVILRCVPISNHLYFYWYRQILGQKVEFLVSFYNNEISEKSEIFDDQFSVERPDGSNFTLKIRSTKLEDSAMYFCASSTVSEQYFGPGTRLTVT.

This clone was picked up a small number of times. V usage is TRBV6-5 and J usage is TRBJ2-7; 11 bases agree with TRBD2. Losses at the gene ends were 6 bases for V and 5 bases for J; bases not matched to a gene: 6. Germline loops: CDR1 MNHEY, CDR2 SVGAGI. CDR3 size: 14 residues. This chain's CDR3 is CASRRTSGSNEQYF. CDR3 DNA sequence: TGTGCCAGCAGACGGACTAGCGGGTCAAACGAGCAGTACTTC.

This chain links TRBV30 with TRBJ2-3; 7 bases fit TRBD1. The length of the CDR3 is 14 residues. V lost 8 bases, J lost 0 bases, and 8 bases stayed unmatched. Germline lookup yields CDR1 GTSNPN and CDR2 SVGIG (reference sequence). CDR3 residues: CAAKTGLSTDTQYF. The CDR3 nucleotides read TGTGCCGCCAAGACAGGGTTGAGCACAGATACGCAGTATTTT.

The V and J genes are TRBV20-1 and TRBJ2-7, with 7 bases that match TRBD1. The J segment lost 3 bases and the V segment lost 3 bases, leaving 8 bases of the junction unmatched. CDR1 and CDR2 from the germline V gene are DFQATT and SNEGSKA (reference sequence). This CDR3 comprises 14 residues. CDR3 in amino acids: CSASFSGQRYEQYF. In DNA, the CDR3 is TGCAGTGCTAGTTTTTCGGGACAGCGCTACGAGCAGTACTTC.

This chain joins TRBV18 and TRBJ2-2; D call uncertain. Germline values: CDR1 KGHSH, CDR2 LQKENI. Between the trimmed V and J ends, which lost 3 bases and 1 base, there was a span of 9 bases. The CDR3 runs 15 residues. CDR3 in amino acids: CASSPKAENTGELFF. CDR3 nucleotides: TGTGCCAGCTCACCTAAGGCGGAGAACACCGGGGAGCTGTTTTTT.

The rearrangement links TRBV24-1 to TRBJ2-5; no reliable D call. Germline values: CDR1 KGHDR, CDR2 SFDVKD. Trimming took off 3 bases at V and 0 bases at J, with 13 bases between the two ends. The CDR3 length is 16 residues. The DNA for the CDR3 is TGTGCCACCAGTGATCTCCCGGGTGGATACCAAGAGACCCAGTACTTC. Protein sequence: CATSDLPGGYQETQYF.

This clone occurred once. The chain has TRBV6-5 and TRBJ2-2; 7 bases are shared with TRBD1. This CDR3 spans 14 amino acids. Germline V CDR1 and CDR2: MNHEY, SVGAGI. V shed 7 bases, J shed 5 bases, and the junction held 7 bases outside the gene matches. The CDR3 spells CASTRDSKTGELFF. CDR3 DNA sequence: TGTGCCAGCACCAGGGACAGCAAAACCGGGGAGCTGTTTTTT.

The chain couples TRBV7-9 to TRBJ1-2; 7 bases agree with TRBD1. Germline V gives CDR1 SEHNR, CDR2 FQNEAQ (reference sequence). V was clipped by 4 bases and J by 5 bases; unmatched bases: 1. There are 12 residues in the CDR3. The CDR3 nucleotides read TGTGCCAGCAGCTCGGGACAGTATGGCTACACCTTC. Translating gives CASSSGQYGYTF.

CDR3 amino acids: CASRGPGTEAFF. As DNA, the CDR3 is TGTGCCAGCAGGGGGCCAGGCACTGAAGCTTTCTTT. The chain uses TRBV6-4 and TRBJ1-1; a weak D match, TRBD1 (5 bases). This CDR3 region has 12 residues. Trimming took 6 bases from V and 4 from J, leaving 9 bases between them. Germline V gene lookup returns CDR1 MRHNA and CDR2 SNTAGT.

The chain has TRBV2 and TRBJ1-2; D is perhaps TRBD1 (6 bases). CDR1 and CDR2 (germline): SNHLY, FYNNEI. The CDR3 has 16 residues. V was pared by 9 bases and J by 0 bases, with 20 bases between. In DNA, the CDR3 is TGTGCCAGAACCCCTCCCCGCGGACAGCCTAACTATGGCTACACCTTC. This sequence encodes CARTPPRGQPNYGYTF.

The chain is built from TRBV19 and TRBJ1-5, with a weak D call TRBD1 (5 bases). This CDR3 spans 13 amino acids. The V and J ends lost 3 bases and 4 bases respectively, with 7 bases between them. The V gene's germline CDR1 is LNHDA and CDR2 SQIVND (reference sequence). CDR3 nucleotide sequence: TGTGCCAGTAGTATCAGGGAAAATCAGCCCCAGCATTTT. Its translation is CASSIRENQPQHF.